The clone carrying this T cell receptor (beta chain) came up a few times. The entry originates in a study of blood T cell repertoires in COVID-19. Study-wide background: PBMCs, B-cell-depleted T cells, or T cells provided the cDNA or gDNA that made up the material.

Assay: immunoSEQ multiplex PCR; the TCRdb copy retains only in-frame clones and omits some. The sample records some 150,000 clones, roughly 80% being singletons. The V gene end was trimmed by 6 bases and the J gene end by 7 bases; junction bases not matched to a gene: 4. The CDR3 is 13 residues long. This receptor was taken from a middle-aged man with active or convalescent COVID-19. The V gene is TRBV12-3 or TRBV12-4, the J gene TRBJ1-5; 9 nucleotides agree with TRBD1. Sequencing was carried out using peripheral blood. The CDR3 DNA is TGTGCCAGCAGCCCGGACAGGGGCCAGCCCCAGCATTTT. It translates to CASSPDRGQPQHF.